The clone carrying this TCR beta chain appeared many times. Primers used in a second PCR of about 6 to 11 cycles were a sample-barcoded 5' primer and a J-beta primer mix. There were at least 2.5 million CDR3-containing paired-end reads obtained from each sample. TCRdb re-derived calls from the 5' RACE reads in MiXCR, one entry per CDR3 protein. The sample has about 690,000 distinct CDR3 sequences, roughly 43% seen once. The data belong to a study of blood T cells in healthy people across ages. The receptor comes from a man older than 75 in good health. Sequenced input: blood.

For the CDR3, the DNA is TGCAGTGCTAGAGATCCGGGATCCCATCAGACCCAGTACTTC. As protein: CSARDPGSHQTQYF. The chain recombines TRBV20-1 with TRBJ2-5; possible D gene TRBD2, 5 bases. This CDR3 spans 14 amino acids. V lost 0 bases, J lost 6 bases, and 14 bases lay in between. Germline assignment: CDR1 DFQATT and CDR2 SNEGSKA (reference sequence).